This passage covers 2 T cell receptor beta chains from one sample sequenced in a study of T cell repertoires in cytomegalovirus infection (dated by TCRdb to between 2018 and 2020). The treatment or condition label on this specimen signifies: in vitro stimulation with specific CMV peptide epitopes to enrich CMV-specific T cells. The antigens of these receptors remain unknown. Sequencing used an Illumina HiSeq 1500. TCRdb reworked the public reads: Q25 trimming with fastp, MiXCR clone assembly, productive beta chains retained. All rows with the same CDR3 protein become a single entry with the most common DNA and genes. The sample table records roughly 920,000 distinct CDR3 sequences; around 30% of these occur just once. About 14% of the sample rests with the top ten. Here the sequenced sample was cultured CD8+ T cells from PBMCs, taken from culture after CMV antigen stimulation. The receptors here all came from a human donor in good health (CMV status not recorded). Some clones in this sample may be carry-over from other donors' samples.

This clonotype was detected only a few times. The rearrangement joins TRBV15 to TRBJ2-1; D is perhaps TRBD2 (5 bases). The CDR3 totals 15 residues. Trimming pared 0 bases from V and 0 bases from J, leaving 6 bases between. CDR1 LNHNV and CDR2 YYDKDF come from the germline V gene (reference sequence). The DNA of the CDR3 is TGTGCCACCAGCAGAGATGAGGGCTCCTACAATGAGCAGTTCTTC. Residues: CATSRDEGSYNEQFF.

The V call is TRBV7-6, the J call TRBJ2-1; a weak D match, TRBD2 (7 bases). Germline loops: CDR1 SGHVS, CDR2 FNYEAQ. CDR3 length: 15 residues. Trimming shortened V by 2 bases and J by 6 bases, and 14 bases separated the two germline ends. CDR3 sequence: CASSLKGGAVNEQFF. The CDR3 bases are TGTGCCAGCAGCTTAAAGGGGGGGGCCGTCAATGAGCAGTTCTTC.